A selection of T cell receptor beta chains follows, all from one sample in a study of blood T cell repertoires in COVID-19. Profiled with immunoSEQ multiplex PCR; TCRdb holds only in-frame clones, not every one. This table has some 100,000 clones, about 86% appearing once. Material for sequencing was PBMCs or T cells enriched from blood (not recorded which). The receptors come from a woman between 50 and 59 years old who had recovered from COVID-19. Both conserved end residues are part of each CDR3. Fields, in order: clone size, D gene, J gene, V gene, CDR3 protein, CDR3 DNA. The D gene is left open where the match is weak. Part of the rows lack a size; the others show once, few, many or a class for expanded clones.

clone_size: -
d_call: -
j_call: TRBJ2-6
v_call: TRBV6-5
cdr3_aa: CASSLLARGNVLTF
cdr3_nt: TGTGCCAGCAGTCTCTTAGCCCGAGGCAACGTCCTGACTTTC

clone_size: once
d_call: TRBD2
j_call: TRBJ2-7
v_call: TRBV10-1
cdr3_aa: CASSDQRESHEQYF
cdr3_nt: TGCGCCAGCAGTGACCAGCGGGAGTCTCACGAGCAGTACTTC

clone_size: -
d_call: TRBD2
j_call: TRBJ2-3
v_call: TRBV3-1/TRBV3-2
cdr3_aa: CASSQDRGLAGFRSTDTQYF
cdr3_nt: TGTGCCAGCAGCCAAGATAGGGGACTAGCGGGGTTTCGTAGCACAGATACGCAGTATTTT

clone_size: few
d_call: -
j_call: TRBJ1-1
v_call: TRBV7-3
cdr3_aa: CASGTKGGTEAFF
cdr3_nt: TGTGCCAGCGGCACGAAGGGAGGGACTGAAGCTTTCTTT

clone_size: few
d_call: -
j_call: TRBJ1-5
v_call: TRBV19
cdr3_aa: CASRPGLQKGQPQHF
cdr3_nt: TGTGCCAGTAGGCCGGGACTCCAAAAGGGCCAGCCCCAGCATTTT

clone_size: once
d_call: -
j_call: TRBJ1-5
v_call: TRBV2
cdr3_aa: CASRAGLSNQPQHF
cdr3_nt: TGTGCCAGCAGGGCAGGGCTATCCAATCAGCCCCAGCATTTT

clone_size: -
d_call: -
j_call: TRBJ2-3
v_call: TRBV6-5
cdr3_aa: CASSYQQGTDTQYF
cdr3_nt: TGTGCCAGCAGTTACCAACAGGGCACAGATACGCAGTATTTT

clone_size: -
d_call: TRBD1
j_call: TRBJ1-2
v_call: TRBV11-2
cdr3_aa: CASSLDGQGSGYTF
cdr3_nt: TGTGCCAGCAGCTTAGACGGACAGGGGAGTGGCTACACCTTC

clone_size: -
d_call: TRBD1
j_call: TRBJ2-7
v_call: TRBV23-1
cdr3_aa: CASSYRDRVPYEQYF
cdr3_nt: TGCGCCAGCAGTTACCGGGACAGGGTTCCCTACGAGCAGTACTTC

clone_size: -
d_call: -
j_call: TRBJ2-5
v_call: TRBV6-5
cdr3_aa: CASSRGQGGVETQYF
cdr3_nt: TGTGCCAGCAGTCGGGGCCAGGGGGGAGTGGAGACCCAGTACTTC

clone_size: -
d_call: -
j_call: TRBJ1-5
v_call: TRBV7-3
cdr3_aa: CASSFPGVQPQHF
cdr3_nt: TGTGCCAGCAGCTTCCCGGGTGTGCAGCCCCAGCATTTT

clone_size: -
d_call: TRBD1
j_call: TRBJ1-4
v_call: TRBV4-2
cdr3_aa: CASSRSPLTDRVDEKLFF
cdr3_nt: TGTGCCAGCAGCCGCTCGCCATTGACGGACAGGGTCGATGAAAAACTGTTTTTT

clone_size: -
d_call: -
j_call: TRBJ2-7
v_call: TRBV10-3
cdr3_aa: CAISPRISGWDYEQYF
cdr3_nt: TGTGCCATCAGCCCCCGGATCTCAGGGTGGGATTACGAGCAGTACTTC

clone_size: -
d_call: TRBD1
j_call: TRBJ1-5
v_call: TRBV24-1
cdr3_aa: CATSDPSQGASNQPQHF
cdr3_nt: TGTGCCACCAGTGATCCGTCACAGGGGGCTAGCAATCAGCCCCAGCATTTT

clone_size: -
d_call: -
j_call: TRBJ1-2
v_call: TRBV30
cdr3_aa: CAWGVAGALNGYTF
cdr3_nt: TGTGCCTGGGGGGTAGCGGGGGCTCTCAATGGCTACACCTTC

clone_size: -
d_call: TRBD2
j_call: TRBJ2-3
v_call: TRBV3-1/TRBV3-2
cdr3_aa: CASSHPRLAGEGGTQYF
cdr3_nt: TGTGCCAGCAGCCACCCCCGACTAGCGGGAGAAGGCGGTACGCAGTATTTT

clone_size: -
d_call: -
j_call: TRBJ1-2
v_call: TRBV27
cdr3_aa: CASRRGQANYGYTF
cdr3_nt: TGTGCCAGCAGAAGGGGACAAGCAAACTATGGCTACACCTTC